A single sample gave rise to the 7 T cell receptor beta chains below, sequenced in a study of blood T cells in healthy people across ages. Using a J-beta primer mix together with a sample-barcoded 5' primer, a second PCR was run for roughly 6 to 11 cycles. MiXCR, applied by TCRdb to the 5' RACE reads, yields one record per CDR3 protein. This table has 1.5 million to 2 million distinct CDR3 sequences, around 40% appearing once. Sequenced sample: blood. These receptors were taken from a human donor in good health.

The chain links TRBV10-3 to TRBJ2-2, with no clear D. This CDR3 comprises 14 residues. Trimming took off 6 bases at V and 0 bases at J, with 8 bases between the two ends. Germline lookup yields CDR1 ENHRY and CDR2 SYGVKD. The CDR3 nucleotides read TGTGCCATCAGCGCTTCCGCGAACACCGGGGAGCTGTTTTTT. Its protein is CAISASANTGELFF.

The chain employs TRBV28 and TRBJ1-4; D is unresolved. Trimming took 6 bases from V and 7 from J, leaving 15 bases between them. CDR3 length: 14 residues. The germline CDR1 and CDR2 sequences are MDHEN and SYDVKM. DNA for the CDR3: TGTGCCAGCAGCAGTGGGCTGGGCGCTGAAAAACTGTTTTTT. This gives the protein CASSSGLGAEKLFF.

V gene TRBV28 combines with J gene TRBJ2-6; unclear D gene. The CDR3 extends over 15 amino acids. Germline loops: CDR1 MDHEN, CDR2 SYDVKM. Trimming cost V 8 bases and J 1 base, with 12 bases left between them. The CDR3 bases are TGTGCCAGCGGACGGTTTGAATCTGGGGCCAACGTCCTGACTTTC. This encodes CASGRFESGANVLTF.

J is TRBJ2-3 and V is TRBV7-6; 7 bases match TRBD2. Trimming at V came to 5 bases and at J to 2 bases, leaving 13 bases not matched to a gene. From germline, CDR1 is SGHVS and CDR2 FNYEAQ. The CDR3 runs 17 residues. The CDR3 DNA is TGTGCCAGCAGCATACTTGTCCGGGAGGCAACCACAGATACGCAGTATTTT. Amino acid sequence: CASSILVREATTDTQYF.

As concerns this clonotype: With a much larger clone just one base away, this may be a read error. CDR3 amino acids: CSVVRDREYF. The CDR3 DNA sequence: TGCAGCGTTGTAAGGGACAGGGAGTACTTC. The chain has TRBV29-1 and TRBJ2-4; 9 bases line up with TRBD1. J lost 14 bases, V lost 4 bases, and 3 bases had no gene match. Germline CDR1 is SQVTM and CDR2 is ANQGSEA. This CDR3 comprises 10 residues.

V gene TRBV5-1 combines with J gene TRBJ1-6; weak D call: TRBD1 (5 bases). V lost 4 bases to trimming and J lost 6 bases, with 23 bases between them. The germline CDR1 and CDR2 sequences are SGHRS and YFSETQ. The CDR3 has 18 residues. The CDR3 sequence is CASSVWGSSGTVNSPLHF. The CDR3 coding sequence is TGCGCCAGCAGCGTTTGGGGCTCGAGCGGGACTGTTAATTCACCCCTCCACTTT.

This clonotype was found a few times. The chain recombines TRBV27 with TRBJ2-7, with D perhaps being TRBD1 or TRBD2 (5 bases each). With 2 bases removed from V and 1 base from J, the gap between germline ends came to 15 bases. The CDR3 runs 16 residues. Looked up from germline, CDR1 is MNHEY and CDR2 is SMNVEV (reference sequence). The CDR3, as DNA: TGTGCCAGCAGTTTAATGGGACGGGTCAGTTCCTACGAGCAGTACTTC. Translated: CASSLMGRVSSYEQYF.